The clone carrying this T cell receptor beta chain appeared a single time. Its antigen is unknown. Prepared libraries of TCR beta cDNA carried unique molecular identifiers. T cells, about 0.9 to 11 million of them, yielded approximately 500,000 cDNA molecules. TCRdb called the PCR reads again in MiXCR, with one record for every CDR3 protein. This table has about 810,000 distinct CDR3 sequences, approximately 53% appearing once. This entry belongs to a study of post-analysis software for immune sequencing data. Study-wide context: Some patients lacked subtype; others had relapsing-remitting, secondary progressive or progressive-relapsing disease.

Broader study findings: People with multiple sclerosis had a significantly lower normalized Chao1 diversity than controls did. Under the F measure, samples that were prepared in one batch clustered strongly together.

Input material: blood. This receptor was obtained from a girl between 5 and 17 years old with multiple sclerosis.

The CDR3 region has the DNA TGCAGCGTCGGGAGGACAGACTACGAGCAGTACTTC. Translated, it gives CSVGRTDYEQYF. The J gene is TRBJ2-1, the V gene TRBV29-1, with D possibly TRBD2 on 7 matching bases. The J call could be wrong; TRBJ2-7 is a better fit for the DNA end. CDR3 length equals 12 residues. Per germline, CDR1 SQVTM and CDR2 ANQGSEA.